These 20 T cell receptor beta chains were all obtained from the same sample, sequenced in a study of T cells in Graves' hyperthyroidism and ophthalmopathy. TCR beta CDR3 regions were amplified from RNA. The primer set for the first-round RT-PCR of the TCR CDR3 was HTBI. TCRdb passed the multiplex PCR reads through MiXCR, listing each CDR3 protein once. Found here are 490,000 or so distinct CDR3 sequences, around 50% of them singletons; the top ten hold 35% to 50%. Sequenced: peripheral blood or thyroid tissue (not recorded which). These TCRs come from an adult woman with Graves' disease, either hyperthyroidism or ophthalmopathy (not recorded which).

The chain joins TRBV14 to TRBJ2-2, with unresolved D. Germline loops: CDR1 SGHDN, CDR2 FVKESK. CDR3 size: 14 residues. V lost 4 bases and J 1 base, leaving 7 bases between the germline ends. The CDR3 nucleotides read TGTGCCAGCAGCCCCCGTGAGAACACCGGGGAGCTGTTTTTT. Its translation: CASSPRENTGELFF.

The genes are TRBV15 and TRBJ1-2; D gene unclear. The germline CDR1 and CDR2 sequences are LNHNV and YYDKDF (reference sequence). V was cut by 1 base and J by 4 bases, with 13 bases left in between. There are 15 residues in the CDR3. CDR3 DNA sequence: TGTGCCACCAGCAGAGCGACCCAGGCAATCTATGGCTACACCTTC. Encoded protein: CATSRATQAIYGYTF.

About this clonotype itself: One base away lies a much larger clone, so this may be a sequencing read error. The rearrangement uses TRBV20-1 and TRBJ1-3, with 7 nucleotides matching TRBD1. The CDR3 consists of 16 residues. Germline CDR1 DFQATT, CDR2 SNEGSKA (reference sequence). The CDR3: CSASRPGQSSGNTLYF. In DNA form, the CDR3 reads TGCAGTGCGAGCCGGCCGGGACAGAGCTCTGGAAACACCTTATATTTT.

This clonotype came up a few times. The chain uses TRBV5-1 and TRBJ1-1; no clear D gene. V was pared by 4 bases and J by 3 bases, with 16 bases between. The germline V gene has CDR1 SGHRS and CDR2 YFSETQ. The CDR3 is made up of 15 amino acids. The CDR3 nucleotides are TGCGCCAGCAGCACTTTCGGCCGCAAGGACACTGAAGCTTTCTTT. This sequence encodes CASSTFGRKDTEAFF.

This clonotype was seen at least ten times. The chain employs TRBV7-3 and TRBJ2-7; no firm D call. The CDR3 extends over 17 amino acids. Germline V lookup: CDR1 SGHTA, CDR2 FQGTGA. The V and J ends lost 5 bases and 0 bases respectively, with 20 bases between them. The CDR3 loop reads CASSPTRGGPRSYEQYF. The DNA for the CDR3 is TGTGCCAGCAGCCCGACACGTGGCGGACCACGCTCCTACGAGCAGTACTTC.

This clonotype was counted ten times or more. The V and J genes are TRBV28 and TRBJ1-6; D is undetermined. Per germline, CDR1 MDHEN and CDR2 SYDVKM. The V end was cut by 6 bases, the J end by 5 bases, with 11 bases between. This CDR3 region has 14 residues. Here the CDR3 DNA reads TGTGCCAGCAGCCAAACAGAGGATAATTCACCCCTCCACTTT. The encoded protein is CASSQTEDNSPLHF.

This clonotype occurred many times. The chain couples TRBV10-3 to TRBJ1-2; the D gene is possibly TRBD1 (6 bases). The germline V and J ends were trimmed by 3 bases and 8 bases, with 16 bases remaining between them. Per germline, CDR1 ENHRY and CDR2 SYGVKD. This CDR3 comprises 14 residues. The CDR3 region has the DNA TGTGCCATCAGTGATTTCCAAGACAGGATCGGCTACACCTTC. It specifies CAISDFQDRIGYTF.

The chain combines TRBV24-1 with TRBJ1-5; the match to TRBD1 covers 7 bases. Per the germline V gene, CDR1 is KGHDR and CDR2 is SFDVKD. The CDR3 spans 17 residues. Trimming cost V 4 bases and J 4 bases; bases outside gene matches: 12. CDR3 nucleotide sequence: TGTGCCACCAGTGACCCCGTCCGGGACAGAAGAAATCAGCCCCAGCATTTT. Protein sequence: CATSDPVRDRRNQPQHF.

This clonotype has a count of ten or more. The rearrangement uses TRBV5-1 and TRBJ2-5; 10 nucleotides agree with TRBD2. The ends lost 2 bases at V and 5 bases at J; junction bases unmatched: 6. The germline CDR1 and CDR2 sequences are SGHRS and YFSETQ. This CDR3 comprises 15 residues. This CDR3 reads CASSFPSGSGETQYF. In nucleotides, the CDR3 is TGCGCCAGCAGCTTTCCTAGCGGGAGTGGTGAGACCCAGTACTTC.

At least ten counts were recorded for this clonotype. The CDR3 sequence: CASSRATRPYEQYF. The CDR3 coding sequence is TGTGCCAGCAGCAGGGCGACTAGGCCCTACGAGCAGTACTTC. The chain joins TRBV5-6 to TRBJ2-7; a possible D gene is TRBD2 (6 bases). Trimming removed 4 bases from V and 2 bases from J, with 13 bases in between. CDR1 is SGHDT and CDR2 is YYEEEE in the germline V gene. This CDR3 has 14 residues.

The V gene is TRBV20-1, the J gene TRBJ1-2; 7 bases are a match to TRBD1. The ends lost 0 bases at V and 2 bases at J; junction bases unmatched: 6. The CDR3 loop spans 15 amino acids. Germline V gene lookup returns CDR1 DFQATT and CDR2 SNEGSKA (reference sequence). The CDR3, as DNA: TGCAGTGCTAGAGATGACGGCAGGGGGAACTATGGCTACACCTTC. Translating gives CSARDDGRGNYGYTF.

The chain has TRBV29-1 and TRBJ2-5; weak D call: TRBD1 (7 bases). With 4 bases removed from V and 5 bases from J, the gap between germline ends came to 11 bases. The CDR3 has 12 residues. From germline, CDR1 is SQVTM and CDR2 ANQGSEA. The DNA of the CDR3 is TGCAGCGTTGCGACAGGGAGGGAGACCCAGTACTTC. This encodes CSVATGRETQYF.

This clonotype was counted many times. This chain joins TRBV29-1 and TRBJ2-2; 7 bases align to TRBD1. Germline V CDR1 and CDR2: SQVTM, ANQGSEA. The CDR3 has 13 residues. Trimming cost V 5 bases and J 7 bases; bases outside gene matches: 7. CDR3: CSVTDRVFGELFF. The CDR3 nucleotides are TGCAGCGTTACCGACAGGGTTTTCGGGGAGCTGTTTTTT.

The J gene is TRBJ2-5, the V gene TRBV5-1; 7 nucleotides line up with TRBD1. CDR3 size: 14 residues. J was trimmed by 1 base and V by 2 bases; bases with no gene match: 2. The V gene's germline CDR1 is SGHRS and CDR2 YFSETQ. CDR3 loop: CASSLRDSQETQYF. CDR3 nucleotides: TGCGCCAGCAGCTTAAGGGACAGCCAAGAGACCCAGTACTTC.

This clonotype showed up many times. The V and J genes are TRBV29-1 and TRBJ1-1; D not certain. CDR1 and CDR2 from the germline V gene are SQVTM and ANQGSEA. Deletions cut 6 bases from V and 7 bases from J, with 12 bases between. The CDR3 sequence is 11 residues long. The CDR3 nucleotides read TGCAGCGTCCGAGCTTCCTTTGAAGCTTTCTTT. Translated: CSVRASFEAFF.

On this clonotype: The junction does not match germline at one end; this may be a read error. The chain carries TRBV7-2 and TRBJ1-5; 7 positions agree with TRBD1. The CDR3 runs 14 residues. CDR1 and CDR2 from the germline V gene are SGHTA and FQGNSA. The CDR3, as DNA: TGCGCCAGCAGCCTACAGGGGAGGGATCAGCCCCAGCATTTT. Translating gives CASSLQGRDQPQHF.

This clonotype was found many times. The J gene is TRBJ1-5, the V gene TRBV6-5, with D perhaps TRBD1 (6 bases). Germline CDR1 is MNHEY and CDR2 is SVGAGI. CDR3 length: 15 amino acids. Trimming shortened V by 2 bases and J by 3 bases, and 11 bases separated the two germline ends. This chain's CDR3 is CASSYGGGANQPQHF. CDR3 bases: TGTGCCAGCAGTTACGGCGGGGGCGCCAATCAGCCCCAGCATTTT.

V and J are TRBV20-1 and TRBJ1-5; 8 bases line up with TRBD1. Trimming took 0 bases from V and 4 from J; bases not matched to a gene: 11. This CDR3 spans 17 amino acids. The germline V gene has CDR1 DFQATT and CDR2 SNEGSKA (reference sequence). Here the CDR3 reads CSAREVATDRENQPQHF. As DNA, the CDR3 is TGCAGTGCTAGAGAAGTAGCCACGGACAGGGAGAATCAGCCCCAGCATTTT.

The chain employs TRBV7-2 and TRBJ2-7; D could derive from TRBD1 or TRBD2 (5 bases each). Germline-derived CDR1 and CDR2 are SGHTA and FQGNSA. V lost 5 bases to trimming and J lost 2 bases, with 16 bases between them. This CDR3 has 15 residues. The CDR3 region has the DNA TGTGCCAGCAGCCCCATTGGGGGTACGCCCTACGAGCAGTACTTC. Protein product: CASSPIGGTPYEQYF.

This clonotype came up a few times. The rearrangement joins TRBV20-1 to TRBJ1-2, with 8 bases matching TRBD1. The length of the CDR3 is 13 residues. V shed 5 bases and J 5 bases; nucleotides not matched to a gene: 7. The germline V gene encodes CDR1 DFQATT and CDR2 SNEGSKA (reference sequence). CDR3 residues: CSAAGTGIYGYTF. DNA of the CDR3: TGCAGTGCTGCCGGGACAGGAATATATGGCTACACCTTC.